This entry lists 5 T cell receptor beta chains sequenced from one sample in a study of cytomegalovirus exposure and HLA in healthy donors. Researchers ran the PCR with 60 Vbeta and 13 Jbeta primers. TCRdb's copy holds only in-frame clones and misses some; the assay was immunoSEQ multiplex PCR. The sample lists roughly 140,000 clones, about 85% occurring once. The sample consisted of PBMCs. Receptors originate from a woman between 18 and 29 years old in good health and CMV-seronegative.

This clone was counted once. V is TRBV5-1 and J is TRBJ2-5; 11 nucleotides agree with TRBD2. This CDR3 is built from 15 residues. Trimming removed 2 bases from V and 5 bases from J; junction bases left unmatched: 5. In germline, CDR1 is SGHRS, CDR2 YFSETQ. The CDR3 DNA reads TGCGCCAGCAGCTTACTAGCGGGAGCAGGGGAGACCCAGTACTTC. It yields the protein CASSLLAGAGETQYF. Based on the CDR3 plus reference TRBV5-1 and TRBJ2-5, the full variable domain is KAGVTQTPRYLIKTRGQQVTLSCSPISGHRSVSWYQQTPGQGLQFLFEYFSETQRNKGNFPGRFSGRQFSNSRSEMNVSTLELGDSALYLCASSLLAGAGETQYFGPGTRLLVL.

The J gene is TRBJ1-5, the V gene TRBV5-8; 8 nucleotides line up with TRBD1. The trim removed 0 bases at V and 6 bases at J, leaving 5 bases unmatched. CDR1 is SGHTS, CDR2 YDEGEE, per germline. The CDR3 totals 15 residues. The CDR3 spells CASSLAQGAFQPQHF. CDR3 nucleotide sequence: TGTGCCAGCAGCTTGGCCCAGGGGGCGTTTCAGCCCCAGCATTTT.

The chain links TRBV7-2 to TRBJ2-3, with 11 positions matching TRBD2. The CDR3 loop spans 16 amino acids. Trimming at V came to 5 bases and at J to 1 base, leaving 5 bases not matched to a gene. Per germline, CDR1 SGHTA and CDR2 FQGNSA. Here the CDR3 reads CASSASTSGGTDTQYF. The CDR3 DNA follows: TGTGCCAGCAGCGCATCGACTAGCGGGGGCACAGATACGCAGTATTTT. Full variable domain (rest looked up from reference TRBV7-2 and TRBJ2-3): GAGVSQSPSNKVTEKGKDVELRCDPISGHTALYWYRQSLGQGLEFLIYFQGNSAPDKSGLPSDRFSAERTGGSVSTLTIQRTQQEDSAVYLCASSASTSGGTDTQYFGPGTRLTVL.

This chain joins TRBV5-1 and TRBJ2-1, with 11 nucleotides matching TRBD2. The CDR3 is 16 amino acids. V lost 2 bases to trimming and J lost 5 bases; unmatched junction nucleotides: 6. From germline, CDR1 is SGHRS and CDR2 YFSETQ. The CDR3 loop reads CASSFASGGLHNEQFF. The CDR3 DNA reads TGCGCCAGCAGCTTCGCTAGCGGGGGGCTACACAATGAGCAGTTCTTC.

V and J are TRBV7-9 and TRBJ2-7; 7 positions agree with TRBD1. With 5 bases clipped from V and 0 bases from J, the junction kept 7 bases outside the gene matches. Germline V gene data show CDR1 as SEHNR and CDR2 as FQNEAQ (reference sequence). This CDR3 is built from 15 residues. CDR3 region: CASSNRDSGSYEQYF. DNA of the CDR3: TGTGCCAGCAGCAACCGGGACAGCGGCTCCTACGAGCAGTACTTC.